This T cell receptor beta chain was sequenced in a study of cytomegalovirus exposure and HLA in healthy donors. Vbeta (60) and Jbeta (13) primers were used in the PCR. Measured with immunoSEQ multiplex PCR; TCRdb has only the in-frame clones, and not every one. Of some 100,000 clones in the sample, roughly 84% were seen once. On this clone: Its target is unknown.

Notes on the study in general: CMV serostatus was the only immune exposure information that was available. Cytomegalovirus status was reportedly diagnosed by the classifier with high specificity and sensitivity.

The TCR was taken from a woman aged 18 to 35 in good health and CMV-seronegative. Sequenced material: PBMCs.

The CDR3 protein is CASSIIYSYEQYF. The CDR3 DNA reads as TGTGCCAGTAGTATAATCTATTCCTACGAGCAGTACTTC. The V gene is TRBV19, the J gene TRBJ2-7; D is unclear. Trimming shortened V by 2 bases and J by 1 base, and 6 bases separated the two germline ends. Germline loops: CDR1 LNHDA, CDR2 SQIVND (reference sequence). The CDR3 sequence is 13 residues long.